This entry lists 24 T cell receptor beta chains sequenced from one sample in a study of molecular identifiers for immune sequencing clone quantification. TCRdb fed the PCR reads into MiXCR, producing one record per CDR3 protein. Here the sample spans about 640,000 distinct CDR3 sequences, just under 20% being singletons. Sequenced input: naive CD8+ T cells from blood, with Jurkat cell RNA spiked in. As for subset: FACS-sorted CD8+CD4-CCR7+CD45RA+ naive T cells. The receptors come from a human donor in good health. Some libraries in this study had Jurkat cell RNA spiked in.

On this clonotype itself: This sequence may be a read error, since a much larger clone differs from it by one base. This chain uses TRBV30 with TRBJ1-5; D may be TRBD1 (5 bases). Germline-derived CDR1 and CDR2 are GTSNPN and SVGIG (reference sequence). This CDR3 region has 14 residues. V lost 5 bases, J lost 9 bases, and 20 bases lay in between. The CDR3 coding sequence is TGTGCCTGGGGAACAGGCTCTGGGTATCCGCCCCAGCATTTT. Protein product: CAWGTGSGYPPQHF.

This clonotype was observed many times. The chain couples TRBV7-6 to TRBJ2-5, with a possible D match to TRBD2 (5 bases). Trimming stripped 1 base from V and 9 bases from J, with 15 bases between. The germline CDR1 and CDR2 sequences are SGHVS and FNYEAQ. The CDR3 is 14 residues long. The CDR3: CASSLGSERPAQYF. DNA for the CDR3: TGTGCCAGCAGCTTAGGGAGCGAGCGGCCGGCCCAGTACTTC. Looking up the rest from reference TRBV7-6 and TRBJ2-5 gives the full variable domain: GAGVSQSPRYKVTKRGQDVALRCDPISGHVSLYWYRQALGQGPEFLTYFNYEAQQDKSGLPNDRFSAERPEGSISTLTIQRTEQRDSAMYRCASSLGSERPAQYFGPGTRLLVL.

Regarding this clonotype: This could be a read error, since a much larger clone is one nucleotide away. V gene TRBV12-5 combines with J gene TRBJ2-3; D possibly corresponds to TRBD1 (6 bases). This CDR3 is built from 15 residues. From germline, CDR1 is LGHNT and CDR2 FRNRAP. V was pared by 5 bases and J by 1 base, with 13 bases between. In DNA form, the CDR3 reads TGTGCTAGTGGTACCGGGACAACTGGCACAGATACGCAGTATTTT. It encodes CASGTGTTGTDTQYF.

The table lists this clonotype with many counts. The chain couples TRBV19 to TRBJ2-3; possible D gene TRBD2, 5 bases. The germline V gene encodes CDR1 LNHDA and CDR2 SQIVND (reference sequence). The CDR3 is 14 residues long. The ends were cut back, 6 bases at V and 1 base at J, with 11 bases in the middle. The CDR3 sequence is CASSPFGGTDTQYF. The CDR3 DNA is TGTGCCAGTAGCCCCTTCGGGGGCACAGATACGCAGTATTTT.

This clonotype was detected only once. Given a much more abundant clone one base away, this may be a read error. The CDR3 does not close with the conserved phenylalanine or tryptophan, likely indicating a read error. The chain links TRBV6-6 to TRBJ1-1; weak D call: TRBD1 (5 bases). Germline CDR1 and CDR2: MNHNY and SVGAGI (reference sequence). This CDR3 is 13 amino acids long. Trimming removed 2 bases from V and 11 bases from J, with 15 bases in between. The CDR3 DNA sequence: TGTGCCAGCAGTTACGGGGGGTCGGAAGGGGCTTTCCTT. It codes for CASSYGGSEGAFL.

Remarks on this clonotype: A much larger clone lies one base from this, so it may be a read error. Here the CDR3 omits its conserved ending phenylalanine or tryptophan, so a read error is the likely source. The chain uses TRBV7-2 and TRBJ1-6; no reliable D call. The CDR3 runs to 16 residues. V shed 0 bases and J shed 1 base, with 7 bases lying between them. CDR1 and CDR2 from the germline V gene are SGHTA and FQGNSA. The CDR3 coding sequence is TGTGCCAGCAGCTTAGCGACCCCATCCTATAATTCACCCCTCCACCTT. Translation gives CASSLATPSYNSPLHL.

Notes on this clonotype: A much more abundant neighbour one base away suggests this may be a read error. The CDR3 is CASSYSQGVYEQCF. CDR3 sequence (DNA): TGTGCCAGCAGTTACTCTCAGGGGGTATACGAGCAGTGCTTC. This chain uses TRBV6-5 with TRBJ2-7, with 7 bases that match TRBD1. The CDR3 is 14 residues long. The germline V gene has CDR1 MNHEY and CDR2 SVGAGI.

The sample holds many counts of this clonotype. The chain employs TRBV25-1 and TRBJ1-1; D is possibly TRBD1 (6 bases). V was trimmed by 4 bases and J by 0 bases, leaving 12 bases between them. This CDR3 contains 15 residues. Germline V gives CDR1 MGHDK, CDR2 SYGVNS. The CDR3 bases are TGTGCCAGCAGTGCGGACAGCAACATGAACACTGAAGCTTTCTTT. Translating gives CASSADSNMNTEAFF.

This chain uses TRBV4-1 with TRBJ2-7; D may be TRBD2 (6 bases). The V end lost 2 bases, the J end lost 3 bases, and 17 bases lay between the germline ends. CDR1 and CDR2 from the germline V gene are MGHRA and YSYEKL. The CDR3 consists of 16 residues. The CDR3 reads CASSQQQRVDLYEQYF. CDR3 coding DNA: TGCGCCAGCAGCCAACAACAGCGGGTGGACCTCTACGAGCAGTACTTC.

This clonotype has at least ten counts. The rearrangement joins TRBV7-8 to TRBJ2-3, with 9 bases aligning to TRBD2. Germline-derived CDR1 and CDR2 are SGHVS and FQNEAQ. J was trimmed by 4 bases and V by 6 bases; bases with no gene match: 8. The CDR3 runs to 15 residues. CDR3 nucleotides: TGTGCCAGCAGTCCCCAGCGGGGGGCCGCAGATACGCAGTATTTT. It encodes CASSPQRGAADTQYF.

With regard to this clonotype: This may arise from a read error, as a much more abundant clone is one base away. This chain links TRBV14 with TRBJ2-6; D is ambiguous. CDR1 is SGHDN, CDR2 FVKESK, per germline. CDR3 size: 14 residues. The CDR3 DNA follows: TGTGTCAGCGCCCATTTTACTGGGGCCAACGTCCTGACTTTC. Its translation is CVSAHFTGANVLTF.

The V call is TRBV5-4, the J call TRBJ2-7, with unresolved D. The CDR3 extends over 13 amino acids. Between the trimmed V and J ends, which lost 4 bases and 3 bases, there was a span of 11 bases. Germline CDR1 and CDR2: SGHNT and YYREEE (reference sequence). The CDR3 nucleotides read TGTGCCAGCAGCCCAGAGGACGGCTACGAGCAGTACTTC. Residues: CASSPEDGYEQYF.

This clonotype was seen at least ten times. The chain carries TRBV28 and TRBJ2-7; no clear D. V was pared by 6 bases and J by 4 bases, with 19 bases between. Germline V gene lookup returns CDR1 MDHEN and CDR2 SYDVKM. The CDR3 totals 15 residues. The CDR3 sequence is CASSPRGLTDYEQYF. The DNA of the CDR3 is TGTGCCAGCAGCCCTCGCGGCCTAACAGATTACGAGCAGTACTTC. Complete variable domain (other parts from reference TRBV28 and TRBJ2-7): DVKVTQSSRYLVKRTGEKVFLECVQDMDHENMFWYRQDPGLGLRLIYFSYDVKMKEKGDIPEGYSVSREKKERFSLILESASTNQTSMYLCASSPRGLTDYEQYFGPGTRLTVT.

This clonotype has at least ten counts. This sequence joins TRBV5-1 and TRBJ2-3, with 9 bases fitting TRBD2. The CDR3 consists of 17 residues. Germline CDR1 and CDR2: SGHRS and YFSETQ. V dropped 1 base and J dropped 2; count of bases not matched to a gene: 8. CDR3 sequence (DNA): TGCGCCAGCAGCTTGCCACGACTAGCGGAAGCCACAGATACGCAGTATTTT. Translation gives CASSLPRLAEATDTQYF. Combining the CDR3 with reference TRBV5-1 and TRBJ2-3 gives the whole variable domain KAGVTQTPRYLIKTRGQQVTLSCSPISGHRSVSWYQQTPGQGLQFLFEYFSETQRNKGNFPGRFSGRQFSNSRSEMNVSTLELGDSALYLCASSLPRLAEATDTQYFGPGTRLTVL.

For this clonotype: One base away lies a much larger clone, so this may be a sequencing read error. The rearrangement joins TRBV9 to TRBJ2-7, with D uncertain. The CDR3 extends over 14 amino acids. Trimming took 3 bases from V and 0 from J, leaving 10 bases between them. Germline-derived CDR1 and CDR2 are SGDLS and YYNGEE. Here the CDR3 reads CASSARVSSYEQYV. CDR3 coding DNA: TGTGCCAGCAGCGCCCGTGTAAGCTCCTACGAGCAGTACGTC.

About this clonotype: With a much larger clone just one base away, this may be a read error. This rearrangement joins TRBV7-8 to TRBJ2-5, with 9 bases matching TRBD2. From germline, CDR1 is SGHVS and CDR2 FQNEAQ. V trimming: 0 bases; J trimming: 4 bases; junction bases outside the gene matches: 3. CDR3 length: 15 amino acids. The CDR3 DNA reads TGTGCCAGCAGCTTAGCCCGCGGGGGGGTAGAGACCCAGTACTTC. The encoded protein is CASSLARGGVETQYF. The full variable domain, in which reference TRBV7-8 and TRBJ2-5 provide the parts outside the CDR3, is GAGVSQSPRYKVAKRGQDVALRCDPISGHVSLFWYQQALGQGPEFLTYFQNEAQLDKSGLPSDRFFAERPEGSVSTLKIQRTQQEDSAVYLCASSLARGGVETQYFGPGTRLLVL.

Many counts were recorded for this clonotype. The rearrangement uses TRBV7-9 and TRBJ2-7; D is undetermined. V gave up 5 bases and J gave up 0 bases, with 5 bases separating them. The CDR3 sequence is 12 residues long. CDR1 and CDR2 (germline): SEHNR, FQNEAQ (reference sequence). The CDR3 bases are TGTGCCAGCAGCACCGCCTCCTACGAGCAGTACTTC. Translated: CASSTASYEQYF.

This clonotype has at least ten counts. The chain has TRBV7-9 and TRBJ1-1, with 9 bases aligning to TRBD1. The germline V gene encodes CDR1 SEHNR and CDR2 FQNEAQ (reference sequence). After removal of 1 base from V and 6 bases from J, the junction contained 9 bases not matched to a gene. The CDR3 spans 16 residues. The chain's CDR3 is CASSLEWGDRVAEAFF. The DNA of the CDR3 is TGTGCCAGCAGCTTAGAGTGGGGGGACAGGGTAGCTGAAGCTTTCTTT.

The chain is built from TRBV24-1 and TRBJ1-1; D is undetermined. Germline CDR1 is KGHDR and CDR2 is SFDVKD. This CDR3 has 13 residues. Trimming took off 7 bases at V and 2 bases at J, with 10 bases between the two ends. In DNA, the CDR3 is TGTGCCACCAGAGTCGACGGTAACACTGAAGCTTTCTTT. Its translation: CATRVDGNTEAFF.

The rearrangement uses TRBV7-2 and TRBJ1-2, with no clear D. Germline V gene sequence: CDR1 SGHTA, CDR2 FQGNSA. V was shortened by 2 bases and J by 4 bases, with 8 bases between the two germline ends. This CDR3 has 13 amino acids. The CDR3 reads CASSLKGVYGYTF. The DNA for the CDR3 is TGTGCCAGCAGCTTAAAGGGTGTCTATGGCTACACCTTC.

The chain has TRBV6-5 and TRBJ2-2; D might be TRBD1 (5 bases). The CDR3 extends over 16 amino acids. Looked up from germline, CDR1 is MNHEY and CDR2 is SVGAGI. The ends were cut back, 5 bases at V and 5 bases at J, with 18 bases in the middle. The CDR3 sequence is CASSLSGYGLTGELFF. The DNA of the CDR3 is TGTGCCAGCAGTCTCTCAGGGTACGGGTTGACCGGGGAGCTGTTTTTT.

About this clonotype: This may be a read error, as it is one base from a much larger clone. This sequence joins TRBV2 and TRBJ1-5; D is unresolved. Trimming removed 0 bases at V and 0 bases at J, with 12 bases between. This CDR3 has 17 residues. Per germline, CDR1 SNHLY and CDR2 FYNNEI. DNA of the CDR3: TGTGCCAGCAGTGAAGCTGTCATGGGTTATAGCAATCAGCCCCAGCATTTT. It codes for CASSEAVMGYSNQPQHF.

This clonotype was picked up a small number of times. This chain uses TRBV24-1 with TRBJ2-2, with 13 bases that match TRBD2. The CDR3 is 15 amino acids. Per germline, CDR1 KGHDR and CDR2 SFDVKD. V shed 4 bases, J shed 8 bases, and the junction held 3 bases outside the gene matches. CDR3 bases: TGTGCCACCAGTGACCTGGGACTAGCGGGAGGGGAGCTGTTTTTT. Protein sequence: CATSDLGLAGGELFF.

Only a few counts were recorded for this clonotype. One base away lies a much larger clone, so this may be a sequencing read error. The rearrangement joins TRBV7-2 to TRBJ2-3, with TRBD2 identical over 8 bases. The germline V gene encodes CDR1 SGHTA and CDR2 FQGNSA. This CDR3 contains 16 residues. The CDR3 spells CASTEGAGGLTDAQYF. The CDR3 DNA sequence: TGTGCCAGCACCGAAGGGGCGGGGGGTCTCACAGATGCGCAGTATTTT.